This T cell receptor (beta chain) was sequenced during a study of shared clonotypes between healthy human individuals. The naive CD8 population came from CD45RO-negative cells selected for CCR7, without terminally differentiated effector memory CD45RA+ cells. Sequencing was performed with immunoSEQ multiplex PCR; in TCRdb, only in-frame clones are kept and a portion is missing. The sample comprises about 2 million clones, less than 95% of which are singletons, and approximately 1% rests with the top ten. V lost 2 bases, J lost 0 bases, and 14 bases lay in between. Germline V gene sequence: CDR1 LNHDA, CDR2 SQIVND (reference sequence). The CDR3 contains 16 residues.

The V and J genes are TRBV19 and TRBJ2-7, with D hard to call. Specimen: naive CD8+ T cells sorted from blood. This clonotype was obtained from a man in his late teens or twenties in good health. The CDR3 DNA follows: TGTGCCAGTAGTATAAGTTTCTCCTTCCTCTCCTACGAGCAGTACTTC. This codes for CASSISFSFLSYEQYF. The full variable domain, completed using reference TRBV19 and TRBJ2-7, is DGGITQSPKYLFRKEGQNVTLSCEQNLNHDAMYWYRQDPGQGLRLIYYSQIVNDFQKGDIAEGYSVSREKKESFPLTVTSAQKNPTAFYLCASSISFSFLSYEQYFGPGTRLTVT.